One sample yielded the 10 T cell receptor beta chains listed below, sequenced in a study of blood T cell repertoires in COVID-19. Generated by immunoSEQ multiplex PCR, the TCRdb table keeps only in-frame clones and is missing some. The data contain around 250,000 clones, around 93% of them singletons. What was sequenced was PBMCs or T cells enriched from blood (not recorded which). Source of these receptors: a human donor in a cohort exposed to, infected with or recovered from COVID-19 (not recorded which). The donor label of this sample is uncertain.

The CDR3 here is CASSQSAGENQPQHF. The CDR3 region has the DNA TGTGCCAGCAGCCAGTCCGCAGGGGAGAATCAGCCCCAGCATTTT. V gene TRBV3-1 (or the pseudogene TRBV3-2) combines with J gene TRBJ1-5; perhaps TRBD1 as D (6 bases). The CDR3 consists of 15 residues. Germline V gives CDR1 LGHDT, CDR2 YNNKEL (reference sequence). The V end was cut by 3 bases, the J end by 4 bases, with 13 bases between.

The chain couples TRBV12-5 to TRBJ1-4; D is unclear. The CDR3 runs 12 residues. Germline values: CDR1 LGHNT, CDR2 FRNRAP. Trimming stripped 7 bases from V and 6 bases from J, with 9 bases between. The CDR3 reads CASAQVDEKLFF. Here the CDR3 DNA reads TGTGCTAGTGCCCAGGTGGATGAAAAACTGTTTTTT.

This clone was detected once. This chain links TRBV7-9 with TRBJ1-5; 9 bases map to TRBD1. After removal of 1 base from V and 4 bases from J, the junction contained 2 bases not matched to a gene. Germline assignment: CDR1 SEHNR and CDR2 FQNEAQ (reference sequence). This CDR3 contains 15 residues. CDR3 protein: CASSLGTGANQPQHF. The CDR3 region has the DNA TGTGCCAGCAGCTTAGGGACAGGGGCTAATCAGCCCCAGCATTTT.

The J gene is TRBJ2-3, the V gene TRBV7-9; 7 bases match TRBD2. The CDR3 consists of 15 residues. V trimming: 3 bases; J trimming: 1 base; junction bases outside the gene matches: 4. Germline V lookup: CDR1 SEHNR, CDR2 FQNEAQ (reference sequence). The CDR3: CASSLPSGRTDTQYF. In nucleotides, the CDR3 is TGTGCCAGCAGCTTGCCTAGCGGCCGCACAGATACGCAGTATTTT.

The chain combines TRBV7-9 with TRBJ1-6, with 7 bases that match TRBD1. This CDR3 is built from 15 residues. Germline-derived CDR1 and CDR2 are SEHNR and FQNEAQ (reference sequence). V was clipped by 1 base and J by 13 bases; unmatched bases: 10. The CDR3 is CASSLGGTVNSPLHF. The CDR3 nucleotides are TGTGCCAGCAGCTTAGGGGGGACAGTCAATAGCCCCCTCCACTTT.

A single count supports this clone. The J gene is TRBJ2-3, the V gene TRBV4-1; weak D call: TRBD2 (6 bases). CDR3 length: 15 residues. Trimming left V 1 base short and J 3 bases short, with 11 bases between. CDR1 MGHRA and CDR2 YSYEKL come from the germline V gene. The CDR3, as DNA: TGCGCCAGCAGCCAAGTCGGGGCGGGGACAGATACGCAGTATTTT. This sequence encodes CASSQVGAGTDTQYF.

The chain recombines TRBV4-3 with TRBJ2-2; unclear D gene. This CDR3 region has 15 residues. The germline V gene has CDR1 LGHNA and CDR2 YSLEER. V lost 0 bases, J lost 3 bases, and 8 bases lay in between. CDR3 sequence: CASSQDESYTGELFF. As DNA, the CDR3 is TGCGCCAGCAGCCAAGATGAGAGTTACACCGGGGAGCTGTTTTTT.

In this sample, this clone turned up once. V usage is TRBV18 and J usage is TRBJ2-3; 7 nucleotides agree with TRBD1. The germline V gene has CDR1 KGHSH and CDR2 LQKENI. The CDR3 length is 16 residues. Trimming took 3 bases from V and 2 from J; bases not matched to a gene: 8. The CDR3 region has the DNA TGTGCCAGCTCACCCGGGACAGCGTTCACCACAGATACGCAGTATTTT. It encodes CASSPGTAFTTDTQYF.

The chain combines TRBV19 with TRBJ2-7; 9 nucleotides line up with TRBD1. After removal of 7 bases from V and 5 bases from J, the junction contained 18 bases not matched to a gene. Looked up from germline, CDR1 is LNHDA and CDR2 is SQIVND (reference sequence). The CDR3 has 17 amino acids. The CDR3 region is CASTIPPPGTGRNEQYF. CDR3 nucleotide sequence: TGTGCCAGTACAATCCCTCCACCCGGGACAGGGCGGAACGAGCAGTACTTC.

The V call is TRBV5-1, the J call TRBJ2-7; TRBD2 matches at 7 bases. Germline CDR1 and CDR2: SGHRS and YFSETQ. The V gene end was trimmed by 4 bases and the J gene end by 5 bases; junction bases not matched to a gene: 3. This CDR3 spans 12 amino acids. CDR3 loop: CASSRGGDEQYF. CDR3 DNA sequence: TGCGCCAGCAGCCGGGGAGGGGACGAGCAGTACTTC.